This TCR beta chain was documented in a study of blood T cell repertoires in COVID-19. As for the study in general: Samples of COVID-19 (acute and convalescent) were obtained from the United States, Italy and Spain.

Germline V gives CDR1 LGHDT, CDR2 YNNKEL (reference sequence). After removal of 4 bases from V and 2 bases from J, the junction contained 5 bases not matched to a gene. The CDR3 covers 14 residues. In the original processing: It was from reference gene primer amplification that nucleated cell counts were estimated. Some clones are missing from TCRdb's copy, which holds only in-frame ones; the method was immunoSEQ multiplex PCR. The V and J calls and clone size were taken over from that table, and D and trimming were inferred from the DNA. The sample holds about 110,000 clones, 85% to 90% seen once. The source material was peripheral blood. The chain joins TRBV3-1 (or the pseudogene TRBV3-2) to TRBJ2-7; 7 bases line up with TRBD1. The TCR sequence derives from a woman aged 45-65 years with acute or convalescent COVID-19. The CDR3 reads CASSPWDSPYEQYF. The DNA for the CDR3 is TGTGCCAGCAGCCCCTGGGACAGCCCCTACGAGCAGTACTTC.